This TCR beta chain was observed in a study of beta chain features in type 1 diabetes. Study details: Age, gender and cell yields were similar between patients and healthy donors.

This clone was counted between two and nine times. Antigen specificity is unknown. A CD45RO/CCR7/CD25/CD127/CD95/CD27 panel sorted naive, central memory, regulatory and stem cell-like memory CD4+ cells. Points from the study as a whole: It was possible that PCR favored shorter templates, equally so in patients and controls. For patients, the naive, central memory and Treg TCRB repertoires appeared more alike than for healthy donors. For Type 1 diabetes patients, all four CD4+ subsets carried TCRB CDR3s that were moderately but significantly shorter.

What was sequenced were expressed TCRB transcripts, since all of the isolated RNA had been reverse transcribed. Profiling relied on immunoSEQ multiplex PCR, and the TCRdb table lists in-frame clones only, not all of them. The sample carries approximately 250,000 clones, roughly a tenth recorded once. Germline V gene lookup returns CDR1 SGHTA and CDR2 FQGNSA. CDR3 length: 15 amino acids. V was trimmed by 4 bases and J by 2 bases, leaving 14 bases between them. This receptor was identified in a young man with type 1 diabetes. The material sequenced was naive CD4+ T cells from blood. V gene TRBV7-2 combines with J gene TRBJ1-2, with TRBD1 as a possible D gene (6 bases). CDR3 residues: CASSYKGVSNYGYTF. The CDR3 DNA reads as TGTGCCAGCAGCTACAAGGGGGTATCGAACTATGGCTACACCTTC.